Reported below is one T cell receptor beta chain. These data originate in a study of blood T cell repertoires in COVID-19. The overall study: COVID-19 samples collected from the United States, Italy and Spain covered acute and convalescent phases. The analysed material was cDNA or gDNA that came from T cells, B-cell-depleted T cells, or PBMCs.

This CDR3 contains 17 residues. The V end lost 3 bases, the J end lost 0 bases, and 20 bases lay between the germline ends. Per germline, CDR1 SQVTM and CDR2 ANQGSEA. Under the authors' procedure: Amplification of reference gene primers was used by the study to estimate nucleated cell counts. Libraries were prepared by immunoSEQ multiplex PCR; TCRdb keeps only in-frame clonotypes and omits some of them. V and J calls plus clone size are reproduced from that table; the DNA served to infer D and trimming. The table shows approximately 290,000 clones, with around 89% occurring only once. The V call is TRBV29-1, the J call TRBJ1-1; D is unclear. The sample comprised peripheral blood. This clonotype originated in a young man with acute or convalescent COVID-19. CDR3 bases: TGCAGCGTTGACGATGAGATTTTTTCCGGTATGAACACTGAAGCTTTCTTT. This codes for CSVDDEIFSGMNTEAFF.